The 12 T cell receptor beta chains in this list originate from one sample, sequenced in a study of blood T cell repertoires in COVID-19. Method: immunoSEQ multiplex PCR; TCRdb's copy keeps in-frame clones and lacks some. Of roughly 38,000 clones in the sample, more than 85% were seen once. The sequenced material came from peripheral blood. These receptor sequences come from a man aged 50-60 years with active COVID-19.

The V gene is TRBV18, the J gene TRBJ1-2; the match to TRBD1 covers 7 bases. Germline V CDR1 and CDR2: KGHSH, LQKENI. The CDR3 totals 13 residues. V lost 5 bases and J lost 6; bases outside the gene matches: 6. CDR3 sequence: CASSVQGPDGYTF. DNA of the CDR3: TGTGCCAGCTCAGTACAGGGGCCAGATGGCTACACCTTC.

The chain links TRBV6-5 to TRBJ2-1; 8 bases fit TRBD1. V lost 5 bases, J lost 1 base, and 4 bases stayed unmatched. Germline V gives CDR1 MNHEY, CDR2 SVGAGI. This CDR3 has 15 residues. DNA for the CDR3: TGTGCCAGCAGTCTTGGACAGGGTTCCTACAATGAGCAGTTCTTC. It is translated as CASSLGQGSYNEQFF.

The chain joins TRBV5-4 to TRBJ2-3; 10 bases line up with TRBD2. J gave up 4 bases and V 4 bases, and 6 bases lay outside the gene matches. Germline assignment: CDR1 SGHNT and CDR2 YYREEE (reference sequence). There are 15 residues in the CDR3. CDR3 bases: TGTGCCAGCAGCGGACCTAGCGGGGGCTCAGATACGCAGTATTTT. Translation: CASSGPSGGSDTQYF.

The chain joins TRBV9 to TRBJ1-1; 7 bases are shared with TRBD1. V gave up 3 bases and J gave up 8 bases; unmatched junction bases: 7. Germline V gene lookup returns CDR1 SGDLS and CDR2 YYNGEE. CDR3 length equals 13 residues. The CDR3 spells CASSEFRQGEAFF. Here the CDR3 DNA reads TGTGCCAGCAGCGAATTTAGACAGGGAGAAGCTTTCTTT.

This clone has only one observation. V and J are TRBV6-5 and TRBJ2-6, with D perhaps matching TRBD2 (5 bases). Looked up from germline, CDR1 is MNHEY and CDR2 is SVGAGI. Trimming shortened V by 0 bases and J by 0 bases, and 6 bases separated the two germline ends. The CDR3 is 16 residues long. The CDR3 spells CASSYSRVSGANVLTF. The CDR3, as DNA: TGTGCCAGCAGTTACTCGAGGGTCTCTGGGGCCAACGTCCTGACTTTC.

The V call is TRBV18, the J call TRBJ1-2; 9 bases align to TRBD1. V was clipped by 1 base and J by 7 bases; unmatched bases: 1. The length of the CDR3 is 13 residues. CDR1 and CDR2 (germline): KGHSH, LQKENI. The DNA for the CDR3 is TGTGCCAGCTCACCACAGGACAGGGGTGGCTACACCTTC. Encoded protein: CASSPQDRGGYTF.

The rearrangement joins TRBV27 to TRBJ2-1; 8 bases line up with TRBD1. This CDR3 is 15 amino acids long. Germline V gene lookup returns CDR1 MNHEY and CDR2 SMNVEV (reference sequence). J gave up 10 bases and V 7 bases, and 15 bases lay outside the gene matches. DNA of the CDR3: TGTGCCAGCACGCCCGACAGGGGCTTGGTTGGGGAGCAGTTCTTC. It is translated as CASTPDRGLVGEQFF.

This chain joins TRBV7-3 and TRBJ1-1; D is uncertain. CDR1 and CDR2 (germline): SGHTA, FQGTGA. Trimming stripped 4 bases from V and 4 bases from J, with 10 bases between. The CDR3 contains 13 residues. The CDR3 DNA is TGTGCCAGCAGCTCCGATCGGTTCACTGAAGCTTTCTTT. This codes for CASSSDRFTEAFF.

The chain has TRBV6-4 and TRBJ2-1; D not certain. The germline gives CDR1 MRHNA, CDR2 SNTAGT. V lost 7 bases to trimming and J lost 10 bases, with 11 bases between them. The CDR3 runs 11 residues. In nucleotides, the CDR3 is TGTGCCAGCACCTCACCCGGGGAGCAGTTCTTC. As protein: CASTSPGEQFF.

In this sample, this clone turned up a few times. CDR3 sequence reads: CASSVAPGMPQHF. CDR3 nucleotides: TGTGCCAGCAGCGTAGCTCCGGGGATGCCCCAGCATTTT. V usage is TRBV9 and J usage is TRBJ1-5; D call uncertain. V was trimmed by 0 bases and J by 9 bases, leaving 10 bases between them. The germline V gene encodes CDR1 SGDLS and CDR2 YYNGEE. The CDR3 runs to 13 residues.

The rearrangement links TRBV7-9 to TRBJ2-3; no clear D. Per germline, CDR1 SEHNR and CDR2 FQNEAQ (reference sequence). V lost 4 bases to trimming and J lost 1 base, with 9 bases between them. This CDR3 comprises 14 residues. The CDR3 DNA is TGTGCCAGCAGCTCCCTAGGAGGCACAGATACGCAGTATTTT. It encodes CASSSLGGTDTQYF. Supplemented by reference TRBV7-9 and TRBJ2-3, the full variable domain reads DTGVSQNPRHKITKRGQNVTFRCDPISEHNRLYWYRQTLGQGPEFLTYFQNEAQLEKSRLLSDRFSAERPKGSFSTLEIQRTEQGDSAMYLCASSSLGGTDTQYFGPGTRLTVL.

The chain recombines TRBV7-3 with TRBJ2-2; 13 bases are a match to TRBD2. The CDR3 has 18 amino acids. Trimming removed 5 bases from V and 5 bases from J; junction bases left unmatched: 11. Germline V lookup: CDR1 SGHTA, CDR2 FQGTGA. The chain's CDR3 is CASSPMGGLAGRTGELFF. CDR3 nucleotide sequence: TGTGCCAGCAGCCCAATGGGGGGACTAGCGGGGCGGACCGGGGAGCTGTTTTTT.